A single sample is the source of the 24 T cell receptor beta chains below, sequenced in a study of blood T cell repertoires in COVID-19. Here immunoSEQ multiplex PCR was the method, and the copy in TCRdb shows in-frame clones only, minus some. The table records under 300,000 clones, 85% to 90% of them present only once. Sequenced input: peripheral blood. The receptors stem from a woman aged 70-85 years with active or convalescent COVID-19.

The chain couples TRBV2 to TRBJ1-4; 9 positions match TRBD1. CDR1 is SNHLY and CDR2 is FYNNEI in the germline V gene. This CDR3 is 15 amino acids long. V lost 9 bases, J lost 8 bases, and 13 bases stayed unmatched. CDR3 sequence (DNA): TGTGCCAGTAACTCCGACAGGGGGTTAAGAGAAAAACTGTTTTTT. Translating it yields CASNSDRGLREKLFF.

The rearrangement links TRBV2 to TRBJ1-2, with D unresolved. The germline V and J ends were trimmed by 5 bases and 4 bases, with 11 bases remaining between them. The CDR3 has 13 residues. CDR1 and CDR2 (germline): SNHLY, FYNNEI. The CDR3 nucleotides read TGTGCCAGCAGTTTCATACAGAGCTATGGCTACACCTTC. Translation: CASSFIQSYGYTF. The variable domain in full, with the rest retrieved from reference TRBV2 and TRBJ1-2, is EPEVTQTPSHQVTQMGQEVILRCVPISNHLYFYWYRQILGQKVEFLVSFYNNEISEKSEIFDDQFSVERPDGSNFTLKIRSTKLEDSAMYFCASSFIQSYGYTFGSGTRLTVV.

V and J are TRBV5-1 and TRBJ1-2; tentatively, D is TRBD1 (6 bases). This CDR3 comprises 14 residues. Germline CDR1 reads SGHRS; CDR2 reads YFSETQ. V lost 3 bases and J lost 8, with 17 bases in between. The CDR3 DNA reads TGCGCCAGCAGCTGGGAGGGGGGAGTAGACGGCTACACCTTC. Translation gives CASSWEGGVDGYTF.

The J gene is TRBJ1-1, the V gene TRBV7-2; no clear D. Germline V CDR1 and CDR2: SGHTA, FQGNSA. V was shortened by 4 bases and J by 8 bases, with 14 bases between the two germline ends. The CDR3 contains 13 residues. The CDR3 nucleotides are TGTGCCAGCAGCTATAGAGGTCTCTACGAAGCTTTCTTT. This codes for CASSYRGLYEAFF. Looking up the rest from reference TRBV7-2 and TRBJ1-1 gives the full variable domain: GAGVSQSPSNKVTEKGKDVELRCDPISGHTALYWYRQSLGQGLEFLIYFQGNSAPDKSGLPSDRFSAERTGGSVSTLTIQRTQQEDSAVYLCASSYRGLYEAFFGQGTRLTVV.

The gene calls are TRBV5-1 and TRBJ2-2; D ambiguous. Looked up from germline, CDR1 is SGHRS and CDR2 is YFSETQ. Trimming left V 4 bases short and J 7 bases short, with 11 bases between. The CDR3 is 13 amino acids. The CDR3 nucleotides are TGCGCCAGCAGCCCAACGGGTGGCGGGGAGCTGTTTTTT. This codes for CASSPTGGGELFF.

The CDR3 loop is CASSYSTGGNYGYTF. The CDR3 bases are TGTGCCAGCAGTTACTCGACAGGGGGTAACTATGGCTACACCTTC. V is TRBV6-2 or TRBV6-3 and J is TRBJ1-2; 9 positions match TRBD1. After removal of 0 bases from V and 1 base from J, the junction contained 0 bases not matched to a gene. The CDR3 has 15 residues. In germline, CDR1 is MNHEY, CDR2 SVGEGT.

This chain connects TRBV9 to TRBJ1-3; possibly TRBD1 for D (5 bases). Between the trimmed V and J ends, which lost 2 bases and 0 bases, there was a span of 18 bases. Germline-derived CDR1 and CDR2 are SGDLS and YYNGEE. The CDR3 consists of 18 residues. CDR3 bases: TGTGCCAGCAGCGTGACGCTCGAGGACAAAATCTCTGGAAACACCATATATTTT. This gives the protein CASSVTLEDKISGNTIYF.

The rearrangement joins TRBV7-2 to TRBJ2-7; 9 positions agree with TRBD2. In germline, CDR1 is SGHTA, CDR2 FQGNSA. This CDR3 is 15 amino acids long. Trimming removed 5 bases from V and 2 bases from J; junction bases left unmatched: 7. The CDR3 DNA sequence: TGTGCCAGCAGCCCGGCGGGGGGGCAGCCCTACGAGCAGTACTTC. Translated: CASSPAGGQPYEQYF.

The chain is built from TRBV6-5 and TRBJ2-5, with TRBD2 matching 8 bases. Trimming at V came to 6 bases and at J to 4 bases, leaving 10 bases not matched to a gene. This CDR3 has 15 residues. CDR1 is MNHEY, CDR2 SVGAGI, per germline. The CDR3, as DNA: TGTGCCAGCAGCGCTCGGGAGGGGAGGAGAGAGACCCAGTACTTC. This translates into CASSAREGRRETQYF.

The chain combines TRBV5-1 with TRBJ2-2, with D possibly TRBD2 on 5 matching bases. V was shortened by 0 bases and J by 6 bases, with 12 bases between the two germline ends. Germline V gives CDR1 SGHRS, CDR2 YFSETQ. The CDR3 runs to 15 residues. The CDR3 region is CASSLAYTGSGELFF. The CDR3 DNA follows: TGCGCCAGCAGCTTGGCTTACACGGGATCCGGGGAGCTGTTTTTT.

The CDR3 region is CASSKVDGWGRYEQYF. In DNA, the CDR3 is TGTGCCAGCAGCAAAGTTGACGGGTGGGGGAGGTACGAGCAGTACTTC. The chain is built from TRBV21-1 and TRBJ2-7; the D call TRBD2 from the table was never checked on the DNA. TRBV21-1 is shown as a pseudogene. CDR3 length: 16 amino acids.

The chain carries TRBV12-3 or TRBV12-4 and TRBJ1-1; 8 bases align to TRBD1. Trimming removed 6 bases from V and 11 bases from J; junction bases left unmatched: 5. The CDR3 is made up of 11 amino acids. Here the CDR3 DNA reads TGTGCCAGCAGCGACAGGGGCAACGCTTTCTTT. Its translation is CASSDRGNAFF.

The chain recombines TRBV6-2 or TRBV6-3 with TRBJ2-7, with 8 bases aligning to TRBD2. V trimming: 5 bases; J trimming: 2 bases; junction bases outside the gene matches: 2. In germline, CDR1 is MNHEY, CDR2 SVGEGT. The CDR3 has 13 residues. CDR3 protein: CASSRGGPYEQYF. Written as DNA, the CDR3 is TGTGCCAGCAGTCGGGGGGGCCCCTACGAGCAGTACTTC.

The chain carries TRBV4-2 and TRBJ1-1; D gene ambiguous. The CDR3 runs to 14 residues. Trimming removed 4 bases at V and 0 bases at J, with 9 bases between. The germline V gene encodes CDR1 LGHNA and CDR2 YNFKEQ. This CDR3 reads CASSRYGMNTEAFF. The CDR3 DNA is TGTGCCAGCAGCCGTTACGGGATGAACACTGAAGCTTTCTTT.

The table lists this clone with a count of one. The rearrangement links TRBV19 to TRBJ1-5; 7 nucleotides line up with TRBD1. The trim removed 3 bases at V and 4 bases at J, leaving 21 bases unmatched. Germline CDR1 reads LNHDA; CDR2 reads SQIVND (reference sequence). This CDR3 is built from 20 residues. Written as DNA, the CDR3 is TGTGCCAGTAGTATCGAGGCGGAAGTCCGGAGGGGCAGGGGGAATCAGCCCCAGCATTTT. It translates to CASSIEAEVRRGRGNQPQHF.

The chain has TRBV27 and TRBJ1-5; 9 bases line up with TRBD1. CDR1 is MNHEY and CDR2 is SMNVEV in the germline V gene (reference sequence). J gave up 11 bases and V 2 bases, and 4 bases lay outside the gene matches. CDR3 size: 13 residues. The CDR3 DNA reads TGTGCCAGCAGTTTAACCGGGACAGGGTCCCAGCATTTT. This gives the protein CASSLTGTGSQHF.

The CDR3 reads CASSQGVTGETQYF. The CDR3 DNA follows: TGCGCCAGCAGCCAAGGGGTAACGGGGGAGACCCAGTACTTC. The chain uses TRBV4-3 and TRBJ2-5, with D maybe TRBD2 (5 bases). Trimming took 1 base from V and 5 from J, leaving 11 bases between them. In germline, CDR1 is LGHNA, CDR2 YSLEER. The CDR3 spans 14 residues.

The chain is built from TRBV5-6 and TRBJ1-1; perhaps TRBD1 as D (5 bases). V lost 5 bases and J 1 base, leaving 9 bases between the germline ends. CDR3 length: 13 amino acids. Looked up from germline, CDR1 is SGHDT and CDR2 is YYEEEE. Written as DNA, the CDR3 is TGTGCCAGCAGTTTTACAGGGAACACTGAAGCTTTCTTT. Protein product: CASSFTGNTEAFF. Variable domain in full (rest from reference TRBV5-6 and TRBJ1-1): DAGVTQSPTHLIKTRGQQVTLRCSPKSGHDTVSWYQQALGQGPQFIFQYYEEEERQRGNFPDRFSGHQFPNYSSELNVNALLLGDSALYLCASSFTGNTEAFFGQGTRLTVV.

This clone has just a few counts. V and J are TRBV7-9 and TRBJ1-5, with a tentative D call TRBD1 (5 bases). Trimming pared 5 bases from V and 3 bases from J, leaving 17 bases between. The V gene's germline CDR1 is SEHNR and CDR2 FQNEAQ (reference sequence). The CDR3 runs to 16 residues. This CDR3 reads CASSPQGGLSNQPQHF. The CDR3, as DNA: TGTGCCAGCAGCCCCCAGGGTGGCCTATCCAATCAGCCCCAGCATTTT.

The rearrangement uses TRBV21-1 and TRBJ1-1. TRBV21-1 counts as a pseudogene. The CDR3 has 14 residues. Written as DNA, the CDR3 is TGTGCCAGCAGCAAAGATCGGTCGAACACTGAAGCTTTCTTT. This codes for CASSKDRSNTEAFF.

The chain employs TRBV6-5 and TRBJ1-1; D may be TRBD1 (5 bases). The CDR3 is 13 residues long. With 5 bases removed from V and 5 bases from J, the gap between germline ends came to 12 bases. Germline CDR1 is MNHEY and CDR2 is SVGAGI. DNA of the CDR3: TGTGCCAGCAGTCTACTTCAGGGAACTGAAGCTTTCTTT. It specifies CASSLLQGTEAFF.

The chain joins TRBV6-1 to TRBJ1-3, with D possibly TRBD1 on 5 matching bases. CDR1 MNHNS and CDR2 SASEGT come from the germline V gene. The V gene lost 6 bases and the J gene lost 6 bases, with 18 bases spanning the gap. This CDR3 region has 15 residues. The CDR3 reads CASRPGDRFLNTIYF. The CDR3 coding sequence is TGTGCCAGCAGACCGGGTGACAGATTTTTAAACACCATATATTTT.

This clone came up once. The chain links TRBV10-3 to TRBJ1-1; possible D gene TRBD1, 5 bases. The germline CDR1 and CDR2 sequences are ENHRY and SYGVKD. The V and J ends lost 7 bases and 2 bases respectively, with 11 bases between them. CDR3 length: 13 amino acids. The CDR3 DNA is TGTGCCATCACTGGGGCCACCAACACTGAAGCTTTCTTT. As protein: CAITGATNTEAFF.

The genes are TRBV7-2 and TRBJ1-6, with 9 bases fitting TRBD1. Germline loops: CDR1 SGHTA, CDR2 FQGNSA. The CDR3 contains 14 residues. Unmatched junction bases numbered 4, after V lost 5 bases and J lost 8 bases. CDR3 in amino acids: CASSPQGAYSPLHF. The CDR3, as DNA: TGTGCCAGCAGCCCACAGGGGGCTTATTCACCCCTCCACTTT.